Below, one TCR beta chain is given with its context. This CDR3 contains 16 residues. The ends were cut back, 0 bases at V and 1 base at J, with 11 bases in the middle. Germline CDR1 SGHRS, CDR2 YFSETQ. This specimen comes from a study of OX40 agonist ivuxolimab in advanced cancers. As for the study in general: A male proportion of over 75% was recorded, with mean age approximately 57 years and range roughly 23 to 79.

Here immunoSEQ multiplex PCR was the method, and the copy in TCRdb shows in-frame clones only, minus some. The sample lists roughly 62,000 clones; 80% to 90% were seen once. The sample here was CD4+ or CD8+ T cells sorted from blood, taken in a trial of the OX40 agonist ivuxolimab. The chain carries TRBV5-1 and TRBJ2-1; D perhaps matches TRBD2 (6 bases). The receptor's source is an adult with an advanced solid tumor such as melanoma, head and neck, liver or kidney cancer. The CDR3 is CASSLAELASYNEQFF. CDR3 sequence (DNA): TGCGCCAGCAGCTTGGCTGAACTAGCTTCCTACAATGAGCAGTTCTTC.